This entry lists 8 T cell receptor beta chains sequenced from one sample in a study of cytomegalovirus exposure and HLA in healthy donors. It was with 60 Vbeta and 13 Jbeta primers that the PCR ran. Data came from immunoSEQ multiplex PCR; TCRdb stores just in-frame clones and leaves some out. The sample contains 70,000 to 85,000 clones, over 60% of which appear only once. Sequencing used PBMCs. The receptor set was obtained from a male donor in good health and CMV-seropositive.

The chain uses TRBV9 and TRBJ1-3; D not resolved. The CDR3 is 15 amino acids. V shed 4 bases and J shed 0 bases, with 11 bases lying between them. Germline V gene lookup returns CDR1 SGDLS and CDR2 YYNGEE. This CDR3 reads CASSLASSSGNTIYF. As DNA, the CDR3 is TGTGCCAGCAGCTTAGCGTCCAGCTCTGGAAACACCATATATTTT.

The CDR3 DNA reads TGTGCCAGCTTCACAGGGCTATCGGAGACCCAGTACTTC. Amino acids: CASFTGLSETQYF. This chain links TRBV28 with TRBJ2-5; a weak D match, TRBD1 (6 bases). The CDR3 has 13 residues. Per germline, CDR1 MDHEN and CDR2 SYDVKM. Trimming left V 8 bases short and J 5 bases short, with 15 bases between.

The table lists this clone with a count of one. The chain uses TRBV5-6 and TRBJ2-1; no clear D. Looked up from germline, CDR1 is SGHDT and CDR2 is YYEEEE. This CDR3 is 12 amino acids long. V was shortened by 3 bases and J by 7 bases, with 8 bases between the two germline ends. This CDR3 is CASSSLGNEQFF. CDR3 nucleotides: TGTGCCAGCAGCTCCCTAGGTAATGAGCAGTTCTTC. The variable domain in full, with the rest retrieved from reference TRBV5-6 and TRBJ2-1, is DAGVTQSPTHLIKTRGQQVTLRCSPKSGHDTVSWYQQALGQGPQFIFQYYEEEERQRGNFPDRFSGHQFPNYSSELNVNALLLGDSALYLCASSSLGNEQFFGPGTRLTVL.

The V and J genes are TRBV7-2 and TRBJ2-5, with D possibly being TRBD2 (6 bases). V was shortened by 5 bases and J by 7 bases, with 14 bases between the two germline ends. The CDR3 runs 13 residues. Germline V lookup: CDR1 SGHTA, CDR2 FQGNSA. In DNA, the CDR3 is TGTGCCAGCAGCCGGGGCGCAGCGGGGACCCAGTACTTC. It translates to CASSRGAAGTQYF. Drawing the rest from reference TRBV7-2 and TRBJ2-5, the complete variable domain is GAGVSQSPSNKVTEKGKDVELRCDPISGHTALYWYRQSLGQGLEFLIYFQGNSAPDKSGLPSDRFSAERTGGSVSTLTIQRTQQEDSAVYLCASSRGAAGTQYFGPGTRLLVL.

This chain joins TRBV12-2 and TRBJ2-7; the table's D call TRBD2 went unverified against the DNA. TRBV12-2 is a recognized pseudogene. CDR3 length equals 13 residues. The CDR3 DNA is TGTGCAAGTCGCTTAGTGGGGGGCTACGAGCAGTACTTC. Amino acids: CASRLVGGYEQYF.

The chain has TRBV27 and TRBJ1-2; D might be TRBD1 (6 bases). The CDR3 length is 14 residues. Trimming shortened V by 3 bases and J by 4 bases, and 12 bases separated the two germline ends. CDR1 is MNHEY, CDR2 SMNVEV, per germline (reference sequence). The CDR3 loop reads CASSFQGGVYGYTF. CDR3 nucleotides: TGTGCCAGCAGTTTTCAAGGGGGAGTCTATGGCTACACCTTC.

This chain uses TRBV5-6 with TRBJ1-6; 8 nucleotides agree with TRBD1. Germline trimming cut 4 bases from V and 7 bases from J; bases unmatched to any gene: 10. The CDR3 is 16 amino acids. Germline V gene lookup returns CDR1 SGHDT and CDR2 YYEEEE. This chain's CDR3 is CASSPTGEIGNSPLHF. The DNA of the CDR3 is TGTGCCAGCAGCCCGACAGGGGAGATTGGGAATTCACCCCTCCACTTT. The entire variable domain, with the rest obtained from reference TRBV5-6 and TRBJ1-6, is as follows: DAGVTQSPTHLIKTRGQQVTLRCSPKSGHDTVSWYQQALGQGPQFIFQYYEEEERQRGNFPDRFSGHQFPNYSSELNVNALLLGDSALYLCASSPTGEIGNSPLHFGNGTRLTVT.

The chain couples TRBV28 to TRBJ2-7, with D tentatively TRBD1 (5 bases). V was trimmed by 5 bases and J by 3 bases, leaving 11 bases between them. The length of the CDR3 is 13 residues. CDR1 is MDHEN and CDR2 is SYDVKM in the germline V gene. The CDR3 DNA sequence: TGTGCCAGCAGTCTTTACCAGGGCTACGAGCAGTACTTC. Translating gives CASSLYQGYEQYF.